The clone carrying this TCR beta chain was seen a single time. Some clones are missing from TCRdb's copy, which holds only in-frame ones; the method was immunoSEQ multiplex PCR. The top ten hold around 8.2% of the sample, which has approximately 140,000 clones, about 88% seen once. This specimen belongs to a study of control samples from healthy donors and cancer patients. Per the germline V gene, CDR1 is MNHNY and CDR2 is SVGAGI (reference sequence). V shed 5 bases and J shed 10 bases, with 33 bases lying between them. The CDR3 has 18 amino acids. This receptor was obtained from a young woman in good health. Sequencing was done on a sample of blood. This sequence joins TRBV6-6 and TRBJ2-7, with a weak D call TRBD1 (5 bases). CDR3 in DNA: TGTGCCAGCAGTCAGTCGACAGAAAAATCTATGCGCGTCTACCTCCAGTACTTC. The encoded protein is CASSQSTEKSMRVYLQYF.